A selection of T cell receptor beta chains follows, all from one sample in a study of blood T cell repertoires in COVID-19. Sequenced by immunoSEQ multiplex PCR; TCRdb stores in-frame clones only, minus some. The repertoire has some 290,000 clones, 75% to 90% of them found once; the top ten carry less than 6%. The sample was peripheral blood. The receptors here all came from a man in his sixties who had recovered from COVID-19. Each CDR3 is given with its conserved first and last residue. A D gene is named only where the DNA matches it firmly. Clone size is not always given. Where it is, it says once, few, many or a class for expanded clones.

>TRBJ2-3|.|.|TRBV5-1
TGCGCCAGTGATCCGGGAGACACAGATACGCAGTATTTT
CASDPGDTDTQYF
>TRBJ2-3|.|TRBD1|TRBV5-1
TGCGCCAGCAGCTTGGTTCACAGGGGGGGCACAGATACGCAGTATTTT
CASSLVHRGGTDTQYF
>TRBJ2-2|.|TRBD1|TRBV2
TGTGCCAGGGGGGGACAGGCGAACACCGGGGAGCTGTTTTTT
CARGGQANTGELFF
>TRBJ1-5|.|.|TRBV15
TGTGCCACCAGCAGAGATCGGGTGGGTCAGCCCCAGCATTTT
CATSRDRVGQPQHF
>TRBJ1-2|once|TRBD1|TRBV6-1
TGTGCCAGCAGTGACCGGGACAGGGGGTCTGGCTACACCTTC
CASSDRDRGSGYTF
>TRBJ2-3|.|TRBD1|TRBV10-3
TGTGCCATCAAGGGTGCAGGGGGTGGGGAAGATACGCAGTATTTT
CAIKGAGGGEDTQYF
>TRBJ2-5|.|TRBD2|TRBV9
TGTGCCAGCAGCTCCCAGGGGACTAGTCGGGAGACCCAGTACTTC
CASSSQGTSRETQYF
>TRBJ2-7|.|.|TRBV5-1
TGCGCCAGCAGCTTTGGAGCCTACGAGCAGTACTTC
CASSFGAYEQYF
>TRBJ2-7|.|.|TRBV28
TGTGCCAGCAGTTCGACAGGATCTTTAACCTACGAGCAGTACTTC
CASSSTGSLTYEQYF
>TRBJ2-7|.|.|TRBV3-1/TRBV3-2
TGTGCCAGCAGCCAAGATGCGAGTATTTCCTACGAGCAGTACTTC
CASSQDASISYEQYF
>TRBJ2-2|.|TRBD2|TRBV30
TGTGCCTGGAAACCCGGGACTAGCGGGACTATAGGTTCCGGGGAGCTGTTTTTT
CAWKPGTSGTIGSGELFF
>TRBJ2-1|.|TRBD2|TRBV6-5
TGTGCCAGCAGCCCGGCGGGAGTAGGCTACAATGAGCAGTTCTTC
CASSPAGVGYNEQFF
>TRBJ2-7|.|TRBD2|TRBV28
TGTGCCAGCAGTTCCCGCGGGGGGGACTACGAGCAGTACTTC
CASSSRGGDYEQYF
>TRBJ2-3|.|.|TRBV9
TGTGCCAGCAGAGGCGGGACCCACCTGGGGGATACGCAGTATTTT
CASRGGTHLGDTQYF
>TRBJ2-1|.|TRBD2|TRBV3-1/TRBV3-2
TGTGCCAGCAGCCACTGGGCTAGCGGGATCGACAATGAGCAGTTCTTC
CASSHWASGIDNEQFF
>TRBJ1-1|.|.|TRBV9
TGTGCCAGCAGCTTAACCGGGGGACGGGACACTGAAGCTTTCTTT
CASSLTGGRDTEAFF
>TRBJ1-4|.|TRBD1|TRBV5-1
TGCGCCAGCAGCTTGGGGACAGGGAGGGAGAATGAAAAACTGTTTTTT
CASSLGTGRENEKLFF
>TRBJ2-1|.|.|TRBV9
TGTGCCAGCAGCGTAGCGGGGTCCTACAATGAGCAGTTCTTC
CASSVAGSYNEQFF
>TRBJ2-4|.|.|TRBV11-2
TGTGCCAGCAGCTTAGAAAGGGGGGGCCTGATCAAAAACATTCAGTACTTC
CASSLERGGLIKNIQYF
>TRBJ2-7|.|.|TRBV5-4
TGTGCCAGCAGCTTCACAGGGATAGACTACGAGCAGTACTTC
CASSFTGIDYEQYF
>TRBJ2-5|.|.|TRBV9
TGTGCCAGCAGCCGCGACAGCCAAGAGACCCAGTACTTC
CASSRDSQETQYF
>TRBJ2-1|.|TRBD1|TRBV3-1/TRBV3-2
TGTGCCAGCAGGGCGGGACAGGCTACGGGAAGGCCGTACAATGAGCAGTTCTTC
CASRAGQATGRPYNEQFF
>TRBJ2-1|.|.|TRBV6-5
TGTGCCAGCAGTTACTCCGGGCCGCCGGGGGAGCAGTTCTTC
CASSYSGPPGEQFF
>TRBJ2-2|.|.|TRBV9
TGTGCCAGCGGTCCAGGGTGGAGCACCGGGGAGCTGTTTTTT
CASGPGWSTGELFF